A single sample is the source of the 13 T cell receptor beta chains below, sequenced in a study of neurological immune-mediated disorders. TCRdb reanalysed the 5' RACE reads using MiXCR and keeps one entry per CDR3 protein. Of tens of thousands of distinct CDR3 sequences in the sample, less than 25% were seen once. Regarding time point: technical triplicate 2. The sequenced material came from PBMCs. The receptor set was obtained from a man aged 60 to 75 with HTLV-1-associated myelopathy (HAM/TSP).

This clonotype was observed many times. This chain uses TRBV10-3 with TRBJ2-7; weak D call: TRBD2 (6 bases). In germline, CDR1 is ENHRY, CDR2 SYGVKD. Deletions cut 4 bases from V and 11 bases from J, with 12 bases between. This CDR3 is 11 amino acids long. CDR3 residues: CAISAGTSKYF. The CDR3 DNA is TGTGCCATCAGTGCCGGGACTTCTAAGTACTTC.

This clonotype is termed medium-sized. This rearrangement joins TRBV12-3 or TRBV12-4 to TRBJ2-7; 7 bases are shared with TRBD1. The length of the CDR3 is 12 residues. V lost 5 bases, J lost 4 bases, and 2 bases stayed unmatched. CDR3 amino acids: CASSPGQYEQYF. CDR3 nucleotide sequence: TGTGCCAGCAGTCCGGGACAGTACGAGCAGTACTTC.

At least ten counts were recorded for this clonotype. The chain couples TRBV28 to TRBJ2-6, with D uncertain. V shed 10 bases and J shed 0 bases, with 7 bases lying between them. The CDR3 covers 13 residues. The germline V gene has CDR1 MDHEN and CDR2 SYDVKM. The CDR3 DNA reads TGTGCCACCAGACGCTCTGGGGCCAACGTCCTGACTTTC. Translation: CATRRSGANVLTF.

The CDR3: CASSPRTSGASGEQFF. CDR3 nucleotides: TGTGCCAGCAGTCCCCGGACTAGCGGGGCCTCGGGCGAGCAGTTCTTC. The chain employs TRBV28 and TRBJ2-1, with 12 bases that match TRBD2. Germline trimming cut 5 bases from V and 10 bases from J; bases unmatched to any gene: 12. The V gene's germline CDR1 is MDHEN and CDR2 SYDVKM. The CDR3 has 16 amino acids.

The chain uses TRBV7-9 and TRBJ2-3, with no clear D. Germline CDR1 SEHNR, CDR2 FQNEAQ (reference sequence). The CDR3 has 12 amino acids. Trimming stripped 5 bases from V and 3 bases from J, with 6 bases between. The CDR3, as DNA: TGTGCCAGCAGCGGAAATACAGATACGCAGTATTTT. It specifies CASSGNTDTQYF.

By sample share, this clonotype is medium-sized. This chain links TRBV20-1 with TRBJ2-7, with D possibly TRBD2 on 6 matching bases. This CDR3 has 13 amino acids. From germline, CDR1 is DFQATT and CDR2 SNEGSKA (reference sequence). V was shortened by 0 bases and J by 0 bases, with 6 bases between the two germline ends. CDR3 region: CSAREGLSYEQYF. CDR3 coding DNA: TGCAGTGCTAGAGAGGGACTCTCCTACGAGCAGTACTTC.

Many counts were recorded for this clonotype. The chain is built from TRBV5-5 and TRBJ2-5; 7 bases are a match to TRBD1. The CDR3 covers 14 residues. Trimming removed 7 bases from V and 1 base from J; junction bases left unmatched: 7. Germline CDR1 and CDR2: SGHKS and YYEKEE (reference sequence). CDR3 residues: CASLRQGFQETQYF. The CDR3 DNA follows: TGTGCCAGCCTACGACAGGGTTTCCAAGAGACCCAGTACTTC. Together with reference TRBV5-5 and TRBJ2-5, the CDR3 gives the full variable domain: DAGVTQSPTHLIKTRGQQVTLRCSPISGHKSVSWYQQVLGQGPQFIFQYYEKEERGRGNFPDRFSARQFPNYSSELNVNALLLGDSALYLCASLRQGFQETQYFGPGTRLLVL.

The chain recombines TRBV20-1 with TRBJ2-5; TRBD2 might be the D (5 bases). The CDR3 has 15 residues. V lost 5 bases to trimming and J lost 1 base, with 17 bases between them. In germline, CDR1 is DFQATT, CDR2 SNEGSKA (reference sequence). Written as DNA, the CDR3 is TGCAGTGCTCACGAACTATCGGGAATCCAAGAGACCCAGTACTTC. It encodes CSAHELSGIQETQYF.

This clonotype was detected many times. The V call is TRBV3-1, the J call TRBJ2-1; D is ambiguous. Germline CDR1 reads LGHDT; CDR2 reads YNNKEL (reference sequence). V lost 1 base, J lost 8 bases, and 12 bases lay in between. The CDR3 is made up of 14 amino acids. The chain's CDR3 is CASSQGSTADEQFF. CDR3 sequence (DNA): TGTGCCAGCAGCCAAGGATCCACAGCTGATGAGCAGTTCTTC.

This clonotype was detected a few times. It may be a read error: a sequence one base away is much more abundant. The chain employs TRBV14 and TRBJ2-3, with TRBD2 matching over 10 bases. Per the germline V gene, CDR1 is SGHDN and CDR2 is FVKESK. The CDR3 sequence is 13 residues long. Trimming removed 6 bases from V and 5 bases from J; junction bases left unmatched: 2. This chain's CDR3 is CASRLAGVDTQYF. CDR3 DNA sequence: TGTGCCAGCAGGCTAGCGGGAGTAGATACGCAGTATTTT. The full variable domain, rest sourced from reference TRBV14 and TRBJ2-3, is EAGVTQFPSHSVIEKGQTVTLRCDPISGHDNLYWYRRVMGKEIKFLLHFVKESKQDESGMPNNRFLAERTGGTYSTLKVQPAELEDSGVYFCASRLAGVDTQYFGPGTRLTVL.

This clonotype showed up many times. The chain has TRBV12-3 or TRBV12-4 and TRBJ2-3; a possible D gene is TRBD2 (5 bases). Trimming left V 4 bases short and J 0 bases short, with 11 bases between. This CDR3 is 15 amino acids long. CDR3: CASSSLGGSTDTQYF. The CDR3 region has the DNA TGTGCCAGCAGTTCCCTCGGAGGCAGCACAGATACGCAGTATTTT.

This clonotype was picked up many times. The rearrangement joins TRBV5-6 to TRBJ2-6; tentatively, D is TRBD1 (6 bases). The CDR3 sequence is 16 residues long. CDR1 SGHDT and CDR2 YYEEEE come from the germline V gene. V was trimmed by 4 bases and J by 2 bases, leaving 13 bases between them. CDR3 loop: CASSPIGGAGANVLTF. The DNA of the CDR3 is TGTGCCAGCAGCCCGATTGGGGGCGCTGGGGCCAACGTCCTGACTTTC.

In this sample, this clonotype turned up a few times. The V and J genes are TRBV6-6 and TRBJ2-3, with D perhaps matching TRBD1 or TRBD2 (5 bases each). V was cut by 4 bases and J by 2 bases, with 10 bases left in between. Germline V gene lookup returns CDR1 MNHNY and CDR2 SVGAGI (reference sequence). The CDR3 covers 14 residues. The CDR3 DNA reads as TGTGCCAGCAGTTTACGGGGCTCCACAGATACGCAGTATTTT. Residues: CASSLRGSTDTQYF.